A single sample gave rise to the 20 T cell receptor beta chains below, sequenced in a study of technical replicates of blood from a few donors. Clones were read by immunoSEQ multiplex PCR, and TCRdb kept only the in-frame ones, dropping some. This sample yields 15,000 to 20,000 clones, of which over 80% are seen a single time; about 12% belongs to the top ten. Sequencing was performed on PBMCs. The receptors shown here come from a human donor in good health.

The V call is TRBV7-9, the J call TRBJ2-5, with 13 bases identical to TRBD2. Germline V lookup: CDR1 SEHNR, CDR2 FQNEAQ (reference sequence). Losses at the gene ends were 3 bases for V and 2 bases for J; bases not matched to a gene: 6. CDR3 length: 17 amino acids. The CDR3 DNA is TGTGCCAGCAGCTTCTGGACTAGCGGGAGAGGGCAAGAGACCCAGTACTTC. It is translated as CASSFWTSGRGQETQYF.

The CDR3 spells CASSPSFLRANNEQFF. The CDR3 region has the DNA TGTGCCAGCAGTCCCTCCTTTTTGAGGGCAAACAATGAGCAGTTCTTC. This sequence joins TRBV28 and TRBJ2-1; a weak D match, TRBD2 (5 bases). Trimming removed 5 bases at V and 5 bases at J, with 19 bases between. CDR1 is MDHEN and CDR2 is SYDVKM in the germline V gene. The CDR3 covers 16 residues.

The chain employs TRBV19 and TRBJ1-2; D unresolved. V lost 6 bases and J 6 bases, leaving 14 bases between the germline ends. The CDR3 spans 13 residues. CDR1 and CDR2 from the germline V gene are LNHDA and SQIVND (reference sequence). The CDR3 reads CASRTGGGHGYTF. In nucleotides, the CDR3 is TGTGCCAGTAGGACGGGAGGTGGGCATGGCTACACCTTC.

This chain uses TRBV6-4 with TRBJ2-2; 14 bases agree with TRBD2. The ends lost 5 bases at V and 1 base at J; junction bases unmatched: 6. The germline V gene has CDR1 MRHNA and CDR2 SNTAGT. The CDR3 extends over 18 amino acids. CDR3 sequence: CASSPGTSGSENTGELFF. CDR3 sequence (DNA): TGTGCCAGCAGTCCCGGGACTAGCGGGAGTGAGAACACCGGGGAGCTGTTTTTT.

The genes are TRBV6-5 and TRBJ2-7, with a possible D match to TRBD1 (6 bases). This CDR3 is 16 amino acids long. Germline CDR1 and CDR2: MNHEY and SVGAGI. Trimming removed 4 bases at V and 3 bases at J, with 19 bases between. CDR3: CASSLQGSRVLYEQYF. CDR3 DNA sequence: TGTGCCAGCAGTTTACAGGGTAGCCGGGTCCTCTACGAGCAGTACTTC.

The rearrangement links TRBV4-1 to TRBJ2-2; tentative D call: TRBD2 (7 bases). CDR1 and CDR2 (germline): MGHRA, YSYEKL. The germline V and J ends were trimmed by 0 bases and 4 bases, with 21 bases remaining between them. The CDR3 extends over 19 amino acids. The CDR3 region is CASSQDRIGGGLLTGELFF. In DNA form, the CDR3 reads TGCGCCAGCAGCCAAGATCGGATAGGGGGAGGGCTACTCACCGGGGAGCTGTTTTTT.

The V gene is TRBV25-1, the J gene TRBJ2-5; 7 positions agree with TRBD1. Germline-derived CDR1 and CDR2 are MGHDK and SYGVNS. J was trimmed by 5 bases and V by 1 base; bases with no gene match: 4. The CDR3 length is 14 residues. This chain's CDR3 is CASSEFKGGETQYF. CDR3 nucleotide sequence: TGTGCCAGCAGTGAATTTAAAGGGGGCGAGACCCAGTACTTC.

The rearrangement uses TRBV5-1 and TRBJ2-7, with a possible D match to TRBD2 (5 bases). V was trimmed by 4 bases and J by 1 base, leaving 18 bases between them. Per the germline V gene, CDR1 is SGHRS and CDR2 is YFSETQ. The CDR3 loop spans 16 amino acids. DNA for the CDR3: TGCGCCAGCAGCCCCCCTCGCGGGTCTCAATCCTACGAGCAGTACTTC. This codes for CASSPPRGSQSYEQYF.

This sequence joins TRBV5-4 and TRBJ1-2; D may be TRBD1 (6 bases). Trimming took off 4 bases at V and 0 bases at J, with 10 bases between the two ends. Per the germline V gene, CDR1 is SGHNT and CDR2 is YYREEE (reference sequence). The CDR3 extends over 14 amino acids. CDR3 nucleotide sequence: TGTGCCAGCAGCGTGACAGGAGCTAACTATGGCTACACCTTC. Translated: CASSVTGANYGYTF.

The V gene is TRBV19, the J gene TRBJ2-7; 8 nucleotides align to TRBD2. Germline loops: CDR1 LNHDA, CDR2 SQIVND (reference sequence). The V gene end was trimmed by 5 bases and the J gene end by 1 base; junction bases not matched to a gene: 7. This CDR3 has 15 amino acids. CDR3 region: CASSATAGGSYEQYF. In DNA, the CDR3 is TGTGCCAGTAGTGCAACGGCGGGAGGATCCTACGAGCAGTACTTC.

The rearrangement uses TRBV5-1 and TRBJ1-2; 8 bases map to TRBD1. V was pared by 4 bases and J by 5 bases, with 13 bases of the junction left unmatched. This CDR3 is built from 16 residues. CDR1 SGHRS and CDR2 YFSETQ come from the germline V gene. The CDR3 DNA sequence: TGCGCCAGCAGCCTTACTCCCTCACAGGGGGTTTATGGCTACACCTTC. Its protein product is CASSLTPSQGVYGYTF.

The gene calls are TRBV5-1 and TRBJ1-1; 10 bases map to TRBD1. Trimming at V came to 4 bases and at J to 1 base, leaving 4 bases not matched to a gene. Germline CDR1 reads SGHRS; CDR2 reads YFSETQ. This CDR3 has 15 amino acids. CDR3 region: CASSRRDRGNTEAFF. The DNA for the CDR3 is TGCGCCAGCAGCCGCCGGGACAGGGGGAACACTGAAGCTTTCTTT.

This clone was seen more than once but under ten times. This chain links TRBV30 with TRBJ1-1; D gene ambiguous. From germline, CDR1 is GTSNPN and CDR2 SVGIG (reference sequence). V was pared by 3 bases and J by 5 bases, with 13 bases between. The CDR3 covers 13 residues. The CDR3 DNA is TGTGCCTGGAGCAAGGGAGGGAGGACTGAAGCTTTCTTT. This gives the protein CAWSKGGRTEAFF. Full variable domain (remainder filled in from reference TRBV30 and TRBJ1-1): SQTIHQWPATLVQPVGSPLSLECTVEGTSNPNLYWYRQAAGRGLQLLFYSVGIGQISSEVPQNLSASRPQDRQFILSSKKLLLSDSGFYLCAWSKGGRTEAFFGQGTRLTVV.

The genes are TRBV28 and TRBJ2-7, with a possible D match to TRBD2 (7 bases). The CDR3 is 15 amino acids. Trimming shortened V by 5 bases and J by 4 bases, and 18 bases separated the two germline ends. CDR1 is MDHEN and CDR2 is SYDVKM in the germline V gene. CDR3 in DNA: TGTGCCAGCAGTGGTCCGGGGGCGCGGGGGTACGAGCAGTACTTC. It codes for CASSGPGARGYEQYF. Full variable domain (missing parts from reference TRBV28 and TRBJ2-7): DVKVTQSSRYLVKRTGEKVFLECVQDMDHENMFWYRQDPGLGLRLIYFSYDVKMKEKGDIPEGYSVSREKKERFSLILESASTNQTSMYLCASSGPGARGYEQYFGPGTRLTVT.

The J gene is TRBJ2-2, the V gene TRBV6-6; 7 nucleotides agree with TRBD2. This CDR3 region has 16 residues. CDR1 and CDR2 (germline): MNHNY, SVGAGI (reference sequence). Trimming at V came to 5 bases and at J to 8 bases, leaving 14 bases not matched to a gene. The CDR3 sequence: CASSVNLAVPPGELFF. The DNA for the CDR3 is TGTGCCAGCAGTGTGAATCTAGCGGTGCCCCCGGGGGAGCTGTTTTTT.

This sequence joins TRBV6-5 and TRBJ1-2, with TRBD1 matching over 9 bases. The V gene end was trimmed by 0 bases and the J gene end by 4 bases; junction bases not matched to a gene: 3. The CDR3 runs to 15 residues. The germline gives CDR1 MNHEY, CDR2 SVGAGI. CDR3 DNA sequence: TGTGCCAGCAGTTACTCGACAGGGGGTTCCTATGGCTACACCTTC. Amino acids: CASSYSTGGSYGYTF.

This clone has only one observation. The rearrangement links TRBV5-6 to TRBJ2-4; D perhaps matches TRBD1 (5 bases). The CDR3 has 14 residues. Trimming pared 0 bases from V and 2 bases from J, leaving 6 bases between. The germline V gene encodes CDR1 SGHDT and CDR2 YYEEEE. The CDR3 DNA follows: TGTGCCAGCAGCTTGGCAGGGACCAAAAACATTCAGTACTTC. This sequence encodes CASSLAGTKNIQYF.

The chain employs TRBV27 and TRBJ2-7, with 8 bases fitting TRBD1. The CDR3 runs 15 residues. V shed 7 bases, J shed 0 bases, and the junction held 8 bases outside the gene matches. In germline, CDR1 is MNHEY, CDR2 SMNVEV (reference sequence). CDR3 amino acids: CASNKQGGSSYEQYF. CDR3 sequence (DNA): TGTGCCAGCAATAAACAGGGGGGAAGCTCCTACGAGCAGTACTTC.

V usage is TRBV5-1 and J usage is TRBJ1-4; D possibly corresponds to TRBD1 (6 bases). This CDR3 has 15 residues. Germline CDR1 and CDR2: SGHRS and YFSETQ. V lost 3 bases and J 7 bases, leaving 16 bases between the germline ends. CDR3 DNA sequence: TGCGCCAGCAGCTACGGGGGGGGCTGGAGTGAAAAACTGTTTTTT. Translated, it gives CASSYGGGWSEKLFF.

The chain has TRBV6-5 and TRBJ2-7; possible D gene TRBD1, 7 bases. Germline CDR1 MNHEY, CDR2 SVGAGI. CDR3 length: 16 amino acids. Between the trimmed V and J ends, which lost 0 bases and 2 bases, there was a span of 14 bases. CDR3 bases: TGTGCCAGCAGTTACTCGATGGAGGGACAGACCTACGAGCAGTACTTC. It is translated as CASSYSMEGQTYEQYF.